This is a list of T cell receptor beta chains from one sample in a study of blood T cell repertoires in COVID-19. TCRdb's copy holds only in-frame clones and misses some; the assay was immunoSEQ multiplex PCR. The profile covers 300,000 to 450,000 clones, with roughly 90% appearing a single time and 3% taken by the ten largest. Material: peripheral blood. These receptors all come from a woman under 40 with COVID-19, enrolled during active disease. CDR3s include the opening cysteine and the closing phenylalanine or tryptophan. The D gene is left open where the match is weak. Not every row has a clone size; where given, it reads once, few, many or a size class.

- | TRBJ2-5 | TRBV5-4 | TRBD1 | TGTGCCAGCAGCTTGGGGACAGGGGAGGAAGAGACCCAGTACTTC | CASSLGTGEEETQYF
once | TRBJ2-7 | TRBV4-2 | TRBD2 | TGTGCCAGCAGCCAAGCGTCAGGACTAGGTCTTTACGAGCAGTACTTC | CASSQASGLGLYEQYF
- | TRBJ2-1 | TRBV5-1 | TRBD2 | TGCGCCAGCAGCTTGGGACTAGCGGGAGGCCACAATGAGCAGTTCTTC | CASSLGLAGGHNEQFF
- | TRBJ2-5 | TRBV9 | TRBD2 | TGTGCCAGCAGCGTGCGGTTCCGCGGGGGGGGTAGCGTAAACCAAGAGACCCAGTACTTC | CASSVRFRGGGSVNQETQYF
- | TRBJ2-1 | TRBV6-5 | TRBD2 | TGTGCCAGCAGTTACGGGACTAGCGGATACAATGAGCAGTTCTTC | CASSYGTSGYNEQFF
- | TRBJ2-7 | TRBV7-8 | TRBD1 | TGTGCCAGCAGCCTCGGACAGGGGCGCGCCTACGAGCAGTACTTC | CASSLGQGRAYEQYF
- | TRBJ2-3 | TRBV29-1 | TRBD1 | TGCAGCGTTGAAGGACAGGGGATCGCAGATACGCAGTATTTT | CSVEGQGIADTQYF
- | TRBJ1-2 | TRBV12-3/TRBV12-4 | - | TGTGCCAGCAGTTTATCCAGGTTCTATGGCTACACCTTC | CASSLSRFYGYTF
- | TRBJ2-2 | TRBV27 | TRBD1 | TGTGCCAGCAGTTTATGGTCGGACAGGGGGCGAGTGACCGGGGAGCTGTTTTTT | CASSLWSDRGRVTGELFF
- | TRBJ2-1 | TRBV29-1 | - | TGCAGCGTTATGGGGGGATCCTACAATGAGCAGTTCTTC | CSVMGGSYNEQFF
- | TRBJ1-1 | TRBV7-2 | - | TGTGCCAGCAGCCTAGGGGCCAGAACTGAAGCTTTCTTT | CASSLGARTEAFF
- | TRBJ1-4 | TRBV19 | - | TGTGCCAGTAGTATTTCCAACAGGTATACTAATGAAAAACTGTTTTTT | CASSISNRYTNEKLFF
- | TRBJ2-1 | TRBV20-1 | TRBD2 | TGCAGTGCTAGTTCTAGGGTCCGACTAGCGGGGGGGTTGGATGAGCAGTTCTTC | CSASSRVRLAGGLDEQFF
- | TRBJ2-6 | TRBV4-3 | - | TGCGCCAGCAGCCAAGTGGGCAGGGCTGGGGCCAACGTCCTGACTTTC | CASSQVGRAGANVLTF
- | TRBJ2-4 | TRBV4-3 | TRBD1 | TGCGCCAGCAGCCAAGATCTTCGGGACAGCAAAGCCAAAAACATTCAGTACTTC | CASSQDLRDSKAKNIQYF
few | TRBJ1-1 | TRBV29-1 | - | TGCAGCGCCATGAATTTCGGCACTGAAGCTTTCTTT | CSAMNFGTEAFF
- | TRBJ1-2 | TRBV19 | TRBD1 | TGTGCCAGTACCCGGGGACAGGGGGCTTTGTATGGCTACACCTTC | CASTRGQGALYGYTF
- | TRBJ1-6 | TRBV4-1 | TRBD1 | TGCGCCAGCAGCCAAGGGGGACAGGGTACCCCAAATTCACCCCTCCACTTT | CASSQGGQGTPNSPLHF
- | TRBJ2-4 | TRBV5-8 | - | TGTGCCAGCAGCTTGCCCCGAAACATTCAGTACTTC | CASSLPRNIQYF
- | TRBJ1-2 | TRBV14 | - | TGTGCCAGCAGCCGTATATCAGGGAATACCTATGGCTACACCTTC | CASSRISGNTYGYTF
- | TRBJ2-1 | TRBV4-1 | - | TGCGCCAGCAGACCTAGTAGGAGGAACAATGAGCAGTTCTTC | CASRPSRRNNEQFF
- | TRBJ1-5 | TRBV30 | TRBD1 | TGTGCCTGGACCGCCCCAGGGACAGCTCCCTCTCACAGGGGCAATCAGCCCCAGCATTTT | CAWTAPGTAPSHRGNQPQHF
few | TRBJ1-5 | TRBV30 | TRBD1 | TGTGCCGGGCAGGGATGGGACAGGTGGAGGTGCTGCAATCAGCCCCAGCATTTT | CAGQGWDRWRCCNQPQHF
- | TRBJ1-4 | TRBV5-4 | - | TGTGCCAGCAGCTCCTTTAATGAAAAACTGTTTTTT | CASSSFNEKLFF
- | TRBJ1-2 | TRBV4-2 | TRBD1 | TGTGCCAGCAGCCAAGATCAGACAGGGGGAGCGATTTGGTATGGCTACACCTTC | CASSQDQTGGAIWYGYTF
- | TRBJ2-5 | TRBV7-2 | - | TGTGCCAGCAGCCCACGGTTCCAAGAGACCCAGTACTTC | CASSPRFQETQYF
- | TRBJ1-4 | TRBV29-1 | TRBD1 | TGCAGCGGCAGGACAGGAACTAATGAAAAACTGTTTTTT | CSGRTGTNEKLFF
- | TRBJ2-2 | TRBV30 | TRBD1 | TGTGCCTGGACTTCGGGACAGCTAAACACCGGGGAGCTGTTTTTT | CAWTSGQLNTGELFF
few | TRBJ2-2 | TRBV5-1 | TRBD2 | TGCGCCAGCAGCACTACTCTAGCGGGAGGGTTCAGGGAGCTGTTTTTT | CASSTTLAGGFRELFF